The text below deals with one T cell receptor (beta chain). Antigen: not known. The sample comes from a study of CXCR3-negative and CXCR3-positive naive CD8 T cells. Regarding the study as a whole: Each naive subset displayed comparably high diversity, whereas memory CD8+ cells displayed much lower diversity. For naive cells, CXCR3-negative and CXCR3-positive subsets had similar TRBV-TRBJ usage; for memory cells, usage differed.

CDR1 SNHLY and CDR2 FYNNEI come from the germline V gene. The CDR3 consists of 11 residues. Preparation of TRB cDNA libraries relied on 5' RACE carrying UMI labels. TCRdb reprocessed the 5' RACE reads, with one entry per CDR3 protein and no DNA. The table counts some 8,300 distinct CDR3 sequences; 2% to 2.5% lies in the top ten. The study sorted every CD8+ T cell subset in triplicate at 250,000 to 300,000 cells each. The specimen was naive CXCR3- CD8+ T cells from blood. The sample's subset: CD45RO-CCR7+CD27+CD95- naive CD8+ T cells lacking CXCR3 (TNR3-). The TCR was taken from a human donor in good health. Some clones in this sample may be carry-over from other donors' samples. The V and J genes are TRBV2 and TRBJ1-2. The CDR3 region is CATTDNYGYTF.